The T cell receptor (beta chain) under discussion was sequenced for a study of shared clonotypes between healthy human individuals. This clone was found many times. Repertoires were generated with immunoSEQ multiplex PCR, while TCRdb's copy carries only in-frame clones and drops some. The table has nearly 1 million clones, roughly 72% seen once. The CDR3 spans 12 residues. Germline V gene sequence: CDR1 GTSNPN, CDR2 SVGIG (reference sequence). V was trimmed by 2 bases and J by 4 bases, leaving 7 bases between them. This clonotype was obtained from a man in his late teens or twenties in good health. The material sequenced was memory CD4+ T cells sorted from blood. The sample's subset: CD45RA-negative fraction. The V and J genes are TRBV30 and TRBJ2-3; no clear D gene. The DNA of the CDR3 is TGTGCCTGGAGTCCTCGGGCAGATACGCAGTATTTT. As protein: CAWSPRADTQYF.